What follows are 18 T cell receptor beta chains derived from one specimen sequenced in a study of read filtering for tumor transcriptome and immune sequencing. The library was built from 400 ng RNA with molecular barcoded adaptors for alpha/delta and beta/gamma chains. TCRdb re-derived calls from the reads in MiXCR, one entry per CDR3 protein. The top ten hold over 10% of the sample, which has 90,000 or so distinct CDR3 sequences, about 22% seen once. The sample was a population of CD138-negative cells sorted from bone marrow. These receptors originate from a donor aged 40 or over with multiple myeloma.

This clonotype occurred a few times. The chain employs TRBV29-1 and TRBJ1-4; 10 bases fit TRBD1. The V gene's germline CDR1 is SQVTM and CDR2 ANQGSEA. CDR3 length: 13 amino acids. V shed 6 bases and J 7 bases; nucleotides not matched to a gene: 5. The CDR3 here is CSVAGTGVEKLFF. The DNA for the CDR3 is TGCAGCGTCGCCGGGACAGGGGTTGAAAAACTGTTTTTT. The complete variable domain, with remaining parts taken from reference TRBV29-1 and TRBJ1-4, reads SAVISQKPSRDICQRGTSLTIQCQVDSQVTMMFWYRQQPGQSLTLIATANQGSEATYESGFVIDKFPISRPNLTFSTLTVSNMSPEDSSIYLCSVAGTGVEKLFFGSGTQLSVL.

This clonotype occurred a few times. The J gene is TRBJ2-5, the V gene TRBV12-3 or TRBV12-4; tentatively, D is TRBD1 or TRBD2 (7 bases each). The ends were cut back, 8 bases at V and 5 bases at J, with 15 bases in the middle. This CDR3 spans 13 amino acids. CDR3 coding DNA: TGTGCCAGCTCAGTCAGGGGGGGCGAGACCCAGTACTTC. Translation gives CASSVRGGETQYF.

There are many counts of this clonotype. This chain joins TRBV28 and TRBJ2-3, with TRBD2 identical over 8 bases. Germline V gene lookup returns CDR1 MDHEN and CDR2 SYDVKM. The CDR3 runs 15 residues. V shed 5 bases and J 7 bases; nucleotides not matched to a gene: 11. Here the CDR3 reads CASSERTSRPYTQYF. DNA of the CDR3: TGTGCCAGCAGTGAGCGGACTAGCCGGCCCTATACGCAGTATTTT.

V usage is TRBV24-1 and J usage is TRBJ1-1; TRBD1 is a possible D gene (5 bases). This CDR3 comprises 15 residues. The V gene lost 9 bases and the J gene lost 1 base, with 17 bases spanning the gap. Germline V gene sequence: CDR1 KGHDR, CDR2 SFDVKD. The CDR3 protein is CATVRSGGKNTEAFF. CDR3 DNA sequence: TGTGCCACCGTCCGGTCGGGGGGTAAGAACACTGAAGCTTTCTTT.

The genes are TRBV6-5 and TRBJ1-1; possibly TRBD1 for D (6 bases). This CDR3 contains 13 residues. Per the germline V gene, CDR1 is MNHEY and CDR2 is SVGAGI. V dropped 7 bases and J dropped 4 bases, with 13 bases sitting between them. The CDR3 is CASNKQGSTEAFF. The CDR3 bases are TGTGCCAGCAACAAACAGGGTTCCACTGAAGCTTTCTTT.

This clonotype was detected many times. The chain joins TRBV20-1 to TRBJ2-3, with TRBD1 matching 8 bases. In germline, CDR1 is DFQATT, CDR2 SNEGSKA (reference sequence). The CDR3 is 14 amino acids. CDR3 residues: CTADREDGRDTQYF. In DNA, the CDR3 is TGCACCGCGGACAGGGAGGATGGTCGAGATACGCAGTATTTT.

A note on this clonotype: A much larger clonotype is one base distant, so this may be a read error. The chain employs TRBV5-6 and TRBJ1-1; 7 nucleotides match TRBD1. Per germline, CDR1 SGHDT and CDR2 YYEEEE. The length of the CDR3 is 13 residues. The CDR3 loop reads CAGSLVQGDEAFF. For the CDR3, the DNA is TGTGCCGGCAGCTTGGTGCAGGGGGATGAAGCTTTCTTT.

Worth noting for this clonotype: It is likely a read error, because the conserved phenylalanine at the end of the CDR3 is missing. The rearrangement links TRBV6-2 or TRBV6-3 to TRBJ1-1; D remains unclear. The CDR3 length is 12 residues. With 9 bases removed from V and 4 bases from J, the gap between germline ends came to 12 bases. Germline CDR1 reads MNHEY; CDR2 reads SVGEGT. The CDR3 reads CASSHFGTEAFI. As DNA, the CDR3 is TGTGCCAGTAGTCACTTCGGCACTGAAGCTTTCATT.

This clonotype was recorded at least ten times. The chain links TRBV7-2 to TRBJ2-7; D gene uncertain. Germline-derived CDR1 and CDR2 are SGHTA and FQGNSA. V lost 6 bases and J lost 2, with 8 bases in between. The CDR3 is 12 amino acids. The CDR3 coding sequence is TGTGCCAGCAGTAGTCTGACCTACGAGCAGTACTTC. This sequence encodes CASSSLTYEQYF.

This clonotype was found many times. The rearrangement links TRBV29-1 to TRBJ2-1, with 10 nucleotides matching TRBD1. The germline CDR1 and CDR2 sequences are SQVTM and ANQGSEA. The CDR3 has 14 amino acids. J was trimmed by 7 bases and V by 7 bases; bases with no gene match: 10. The CDR3 bases are TGCAGCGCCCTTGACAGGGGGCGGCGGAATGAGCAGTTCTTC. This encodes CSALDRGRRNEQFF.

Here the CDR3 DNA reads TGCAGTGCCCGAAGGACTAGCGGGGGGGGAGAGCAGTACTTC. The encoded protein is CSARRTSGGGEQYF. The chain combines TRBV20-1 with TRBJ2-7, with TRBD2 matching 15 bases. CDR3 length: 14 residues. V lost 6 bases to trimming and J lost 7 bases; unmatched junction nucleotides: 7. In germline, CDR1 is DFQATT, CDR2 SNEGSKA (reference sequence).

This clonotype was seen a single time. This may arise from a read error, as a much more abundant clone is one base away. The V gene is TRBV20-1, the J gene TRBJ1-2; D not certain. Germline CDR1 and CDR2: DFQATT and SNEGSKA (reference sequence). The CDR3 runs 13 residues. The DNA of the CDR3 is TGCAATGCTAGAGATATTGGGGTCTATGGCTACACCTTC. This encodes CNARDIGVYGYTF.

This clonotype was counted a few times. This sequence joins TRBV11-2 and TRBJ2-2; 8 bases line up with TRBD2. V dropped 4 bases and J dropped 4; count of bases not matched to a gene: 5. Germline V gene sequence: CDR1 SGHAT, CDR2 FQNNGV. The CDR3 is 15 residues long. CDR3 nucleotide sequence: TGTGCCAGCAGCTCCGGGGGGGCCTCCACCGGGGAGCTGTTTTTT. Translation gives CASSSGGASTGELFF.

The J gene is TRBJ2-6, the V gene TRBV29-1; D is unclear. Per germline, CDR1 SQVTM and CDR2 ANQGSEA. This CDR3 is built from 14 residues. The V and J ends lost 3 bases and 0 bases respectively, with 6 bases between them. The CDR3 region is CSVDPGSGANVLTF. In DNA, the CDR3 is TGCAGCGTTGATCCGGGCTCTGGGGCCAACGTCCTGACTTTC.

The chain has TRBV12-3 or TRBV12-4 and TRBJ2-3, with D hard to call. V lost 5 bases and J lost 7, with 4 bases in between. The CDR3 runs to 10 residues. The CDR3 spells CASSGHTQYF. The CDR3 DNA sequence: TGTGCCAGCAGTGGGCATACGCAGTATTTT.

V and J are TRBV5-1 and TRBJ1-1; D ambiguous. V was pared by 1 base and J by 3 bases, with 10 bases between. This CDR3 spans 14 amino acids. Per the germline V gene, CDR1 is SGHRS and CDR2 is YFSETQ. In DNA, the CDR3 is TGCGCCAGCAGCTTGAAGGGAATGGACACTGAAGCTTTCTTT. This encodes CASSLKGMDTEAFF. The whole variable domain, filled in from reference TRBV5-1 and TRBJ1-1, reads KAGVTQTPRYLIKTRGQQVTLSCSPISGHRSVSWYQQTPGQGLQFLFEYFSETQRNKGNFPGRFSGRQFSNSRSEMNVSTLELGDSALYLCASSLKGMDTEAFFGQGTRLTVV.

This clonotype was observed at least ten times. The chain couples TRBV5-4 to TRBJ2-1; D is unresolved. The CDR3 is made up of 13 amino acids. V shed 0 bases and J shed 10 bases, with 11 bases lying between them. Germline-derived CDR1 and CDR2 are SGHNT and YYREEE (reference sequence). CDR3 sequence: CASSLDLLAEQFF. DNA for the CDR3: TGTGCCAGCAGCTTGGACCTCCTGGCCGAGCAGTTCTTC. Supplemented by reference TRBV5-4 and TRBJ2-1, the full variable domain reads ETGVTQSPTHLIKTRGQQVTLRCSSQSGHNTVSWYQQALGQGPQFIFQYYREEENGRGNFPPRFSGLQFPNYSSELNVNALELDDSALYLCASSLDLLAEQFFGPGTRLTVL.

This clonotype has ten or more counts. V gene TRBV7-8 combines with J gene TRBJ1-2, with D unresolved. V lost 1 base to trimming and J lost 5 bases, with 8 bases between them. Germline CDR1 reads SGHVS; CDR2 reads FQNEAQ. This CDR3 has 13 residues. As DNA, the CDR3 is TGTGCCAGCAGCTTAGTTACGGAGTATGGCTACACCTTC. The encoded protein is CASSLVTEYGYTF.